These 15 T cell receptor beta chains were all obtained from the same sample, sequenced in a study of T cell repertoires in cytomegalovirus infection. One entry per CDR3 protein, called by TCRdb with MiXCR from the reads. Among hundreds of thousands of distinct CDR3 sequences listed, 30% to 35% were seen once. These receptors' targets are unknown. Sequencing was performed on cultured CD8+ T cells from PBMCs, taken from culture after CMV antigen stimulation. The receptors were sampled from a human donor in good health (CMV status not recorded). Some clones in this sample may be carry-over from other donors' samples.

The CDR3 sequence is CASSKVGGQETQYF. Here the CDR3 DNA reads TGTGCCAGCAGCAAGGTTGGGGGGCAAGAGACCCAGTACTTC. The chain couples TRBV7-9 to TRBJ2-5; D is perhaps TRBD2 (6 bases). From germline, CDR1 is SEHNR and CDR2 FQNEAQ (reference sequence). The CDR3 runs to 14 residues. Trimming pared 5 bases from V and 2 bases from J, leaving 12 bases between.

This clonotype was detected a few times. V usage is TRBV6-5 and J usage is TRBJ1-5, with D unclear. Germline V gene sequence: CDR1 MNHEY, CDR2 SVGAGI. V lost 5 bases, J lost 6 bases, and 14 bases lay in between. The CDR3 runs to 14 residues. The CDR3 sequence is CASSPHLTPQPQHF. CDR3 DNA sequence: TGTGCCAGCAGTCCCCATCTTACCCCTCAGCCCCAGCATTTT.

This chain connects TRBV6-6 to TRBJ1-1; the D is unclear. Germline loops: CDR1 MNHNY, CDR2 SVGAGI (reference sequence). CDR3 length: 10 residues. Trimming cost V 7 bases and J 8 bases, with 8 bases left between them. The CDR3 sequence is CASMDGEAFF. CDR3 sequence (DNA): TGTGCCAGCATGGACGGGGAAGCTTTCTTT.

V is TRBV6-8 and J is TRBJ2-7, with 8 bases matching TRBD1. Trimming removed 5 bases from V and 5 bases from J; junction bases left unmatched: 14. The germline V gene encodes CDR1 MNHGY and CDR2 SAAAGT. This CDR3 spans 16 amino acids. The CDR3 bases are TGTGCCAGCAGTCGAGGACAGGGCAGTGGGTGGAACGAGCAGTACTTC. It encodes CASSRGQGSGWNEQYF.

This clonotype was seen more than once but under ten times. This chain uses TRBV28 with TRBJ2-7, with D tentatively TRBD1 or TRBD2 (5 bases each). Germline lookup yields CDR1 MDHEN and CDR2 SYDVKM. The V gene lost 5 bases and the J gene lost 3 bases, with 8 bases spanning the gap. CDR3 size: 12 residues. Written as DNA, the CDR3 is TGTGCCAGCAGTCCAGGGAGCTACGAGCAGTACGTC. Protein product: CASSPGSYEQYV.

In DNA form, the CDR3 reads TGTGCCAGCAGCGGAGAGGCGAACGGGTATGGCTACACCTTC. This translates into CASSGEANGYGYTF. The rearrangement joins TRBV2 to TRBJ1-2; D gene ambiguous. V lost 6 bases and J 5 bases, leaving 16 bases between the germline ends. This CDR3 has 14 residues. Germline V lookup: CDR1 SNHLY, CDR2 FYNNEI.

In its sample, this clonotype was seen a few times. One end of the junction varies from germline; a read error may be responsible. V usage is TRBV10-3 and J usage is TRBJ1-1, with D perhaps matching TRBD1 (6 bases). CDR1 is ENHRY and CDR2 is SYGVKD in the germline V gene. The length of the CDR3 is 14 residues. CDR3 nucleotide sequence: TGTGCCATCAGTCCCCAAGACAGGAACATTGAAGCTTTCTTT. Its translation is CAISPQDRNIEAFF.

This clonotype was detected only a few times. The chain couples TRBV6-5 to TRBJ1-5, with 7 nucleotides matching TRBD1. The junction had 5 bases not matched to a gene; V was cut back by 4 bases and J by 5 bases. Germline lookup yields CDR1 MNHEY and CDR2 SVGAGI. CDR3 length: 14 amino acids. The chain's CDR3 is CASSLGTAHQPQHF. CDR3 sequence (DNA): TGTGCCAGCAGTTTGGGGACAGCGCATCAGCCCCAGCATTTT.

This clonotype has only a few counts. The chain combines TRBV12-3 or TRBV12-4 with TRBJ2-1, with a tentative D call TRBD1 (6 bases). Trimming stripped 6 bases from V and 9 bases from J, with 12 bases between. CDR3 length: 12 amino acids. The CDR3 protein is CASRYREFEQFF. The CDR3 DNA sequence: TGTGCCAGCAGGTACAGGGAGTTTGAGCAGTTCTTC.

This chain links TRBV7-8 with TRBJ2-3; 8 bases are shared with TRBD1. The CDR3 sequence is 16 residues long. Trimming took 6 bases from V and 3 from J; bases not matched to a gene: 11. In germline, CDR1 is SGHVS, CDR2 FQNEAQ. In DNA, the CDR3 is TGTGCCAGCAGAGGGAGGAGGACAGGGATAACAGATACGCAGTATTTT. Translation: CASRGRRTGITDTQYF.

The CDR3 nucleotides read TGTGCCAGCAGTTACTCGATTGCTAGCGGGGACAATGAGCAGTTCTTC. It yields the protein CASSYSIASGDNEQFF. The J gene is TRBJ2-1, the V gene TRBV6-2 or TRBV6-3; TRBD2 agrees at 9 bases. The CDR3 is made up of 16 amino acids. Per germline, CDR1 MNHEY and CDR2 SVGEGT. With V trimmed by 0 bases and J by 5 bases, 5 bases remained unmatched.

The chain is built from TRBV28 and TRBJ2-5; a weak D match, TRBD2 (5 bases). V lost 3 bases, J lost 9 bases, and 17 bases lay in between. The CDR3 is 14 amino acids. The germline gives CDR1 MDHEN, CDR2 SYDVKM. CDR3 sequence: CASSFPGPVEAQYF. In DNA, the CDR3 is TGTGCCAGCAGTTTCCCTGGCCCGGTGGAGGCCCAGTACTTC.

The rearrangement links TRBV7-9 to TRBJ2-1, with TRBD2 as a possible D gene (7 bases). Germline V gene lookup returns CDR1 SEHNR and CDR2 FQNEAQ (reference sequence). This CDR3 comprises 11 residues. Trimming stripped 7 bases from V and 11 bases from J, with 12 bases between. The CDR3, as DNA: TGTGCCAGCAACAGGGACTACCAGCAGTTCTTC. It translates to CASNRDYQQFF.

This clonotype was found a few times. CDR3 protein: CASSIGGAPYGYTF. CDR3 nucleotides: TGTGCCAGTAGTATTGGCGGAGCCCCCTATGGCTACACCTTC. J is TRBJ1-2 and V is TRBV19; D call uncertain. V lost 3 bases and J 4 bases, leaving 12 bases between the germline ends. This CDR3 has 14 residues. Per germline, CDR1 LNHDA and CDR2 SQIVND (reference sequence).

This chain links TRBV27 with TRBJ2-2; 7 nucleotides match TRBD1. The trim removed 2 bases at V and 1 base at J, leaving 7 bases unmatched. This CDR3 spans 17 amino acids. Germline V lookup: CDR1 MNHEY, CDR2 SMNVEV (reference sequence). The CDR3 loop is CASSLMPGQMNTGELFF. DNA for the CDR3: TGTGCCAGCAGTTTAATGCCGGGACAGATGAACACCGGGGAGCTGTTTTTT.